These T cell receptor beta chains were read from a single sample in a study of cytomegalovirus exposure and HLA in healthy donors. Repertoires were generated with immunoSEQ multiplex PCR, while TCRdb's copy carries only in-frame clones and drops some. The table has approximately 92,000 clones, approximately 84% seen once. The sequenced material came from PBMCs. The receptors shown here come from a girl aged 2 to 9 in good health and CMV-seropositive. Each CDR3 is given with its conserved first and last residue. D genes are given only for firm matches. Only part of the rows carry a size: once, few, many, or a class if the clone is expanded.

j_call | d_call | clone_size | v_call | cdr3_nt | cdr3_aa
TRBJ2-7 | TRBD2 | - | TRBV28 | TGTGCCAGCAGCGGGACTAGCGATACCTACGAGCAGTACTTC | CASSGTSDTYEQYF
TRBJ2-7 | - | - | TRBV2 | TGTGCCAGCAGTGATAGTGCCAGGGTTCGGGCCTACGAGCAGTACTTC | CASSDSARVRAYEQYF
TRBJ1-1 | TRBD1 | - | TRBV6-1 | TGTGCCAGCAGTGAGATACCAATAAACAGGGGGCGAGGTGAAGCTTTCTTT | CASSEIPINRGRGEAFF
TRBJ2-1 | TRBD2 | once | TRBV30 | TGTGCCTGGAGTCCAAGTCATGGGACTATAACAGAGCAGTTCTTC | CAWSPSHGTITEQFF
TRBJ2-7 | - | - | TRBV6-4 | TGTGCCAGCAGTGAGACAGAAAGCTCCTACGAGCAGTACTTC | CASSETESSYEQYF
TRBJ2-7 | - | few | TRBV27 | TGTGCCAGCAGACAAGGGACTGTAAGCTCCTACGAGCAGTACTTC | CASRQGTVSSYEQYF
TRBJ1-1 | - | - | TRBV7-2 | TGTGCCAGCAGCCCCGGACATGAAGCTTTCTTT | CASSPGHEAFF
TRBJ1-2 | TRBD1 | - | TRBV10-3 | TGTGCCATCAGGAGAACCGGGACAGATAACTATGGCTACACCTTC | CAIRRTGTDNYGYTF
TRBJ2-7 | - | - | TRBV7-9 | TGTGCCAGCAACCGGGACACTACCTACGAGCAGTACTTC | CASNRDTTYEQYF
TRBJ2-3 | - | - | TRBV2 | TGTGCCAGCACGGTGAACACAGATACGCAGTATTTT | CASTVNTDTQYF
TRBJ2-7 | TRBD1 | few | TRBV6-5 | TGTGCCAGCAGTCCGATTTCGGGACAGAACTACGAGCAGTACTTC | CASSPISGQNYEQYF
TRBJ1-5 | - | - | TRBV5-1 | TGCGCCAGCAGCCCGCTCCCCCTAAGGGGCCCCGGGTATCAGCCCCAGCATTTT | CASSPLPLRGPGYQPQHF
TRBJ2-7 | TRBD1 | - | TRBV6-6 | TGTGCCAGCAGTTACCCCCGGGACAGGGGATACGAGCAGTACTTC | CASSYPRDRGYEQYF
TRBJ2-7 | TRBD2 | - | TRBV6-5 | TGTGCCAGCGGCCCGGGGGGCTCCTACGAGCAGTACTTC | CASGPGGSYEQYF
TRBJ1-5 | - | - | TRBV6-1 | TGTGCCAGCAGTGAAATGCGACAGAGCAATCAGCCCCAGCATTTT | CASSEMRQSNQPQHF
TRBJ1-2 | TRBD1 | - | TRBV6-5 | TGTGCCAGCAGCGAAGGACAGGGCGGTGGCTACACCTTC | CASSEGQGGGYTF
TRBJ2-7 | - | - | TRBV27 | TGTGCCAGCAGTTTCCGCGGGGCCTACGAGCAGTACTTC | CASSFRGAYEQYF
TRBJ1-1 | - | few | TRBV10-3 | TGTGCCATCAGTGATCAGCCGAAAAGCCGGGGGGCTTTCTTT | CAISDQPKSRGAFF
TRBJ1-5 | TRBD1 | - | TRBV28 | TGTGCCAGCAGATTAGACAGGGCGGATAATCAGCCCCAGCATTTT | CASRLDRADNQPQHF
TRBJ2-5 | TRBD1 | - | TRBV7-8 | TGTGCCAGCAGCTTCGCCGGACAGGGCCAAGAGACCCAGTACTTC | CASSFAGQGQETQYF
TRBJ1-2 | - | - | TRBV20-1 | TGCAGTGCCCCCTCTGAGGATGGCTACACCTTC | CSAPSEDGYTF
TRBJ1-5 | - | - | TRBV7-2 | TGTGCCAGCAGCCCACAGGGCAGCAATCAGCCCCAGCATTTT | CASSPQGSNQPQHF
TRBJ1-4 | TRBD1 | - | TRBV5-4 | TGTGCCAGCAGCCCGGGACAGGGCTTATTTAATGAAAAACTGTTTTTT | CASSPGQGLFNEKLFF
TRBJ2-1 | TRBD2 | few | TRBV5-4 | TGTGCCAGCAGCTTGGTTGCTAGCGGGAAAAAAAACAATGAGCAGTTCTTC | CASSLVASGKKNNEQFF
TRBJ1-5 | TRBD1 | - | TRBV28 | TGTGCCAGCAGAAAACAGGGGGCCCGCAATCAGCCCCAGCATTTT | CASRKQGARNQPQHF
TRBJ2-7 | TRBD1 | - | TRBV10-3 | TGTGCCATCAGTGCAGGGGGACAGGGGAGCAACGAGCAGTACTTC | CAISAGGQGSNEQYF
TRBJ1-4 | TRBD1 | - | TRBV6-1 | TGTGCCAGCAGCCACAGGGGAAGTAATGAAAAACTGTTTTTT | CASSHRGSNEKLFF
TRBJ1-1 | TRBD1 | few | TRBV30 | TGTGCCTGGAGTTTACAGGGGTCCCCCAGGGGCACTGAAGCTTTCTTT | CAWSLQGSPRGTEAFF
TRBJ2-7 | TRBD1 | - | TRBV10-3 | TGTGCCATCAGTGGAACAGGGGAGTACGAGCAGTACTTC | CAISGTGEYEQYF
TRBJ1-5 | - | - | TRBV19 | TGTGCCAGTAGTACGATCTGGACAGTTAGCAATCAGCCCCAGCATTTT | CASSTIWTVSNQPQHF
TRBJ1-2 | - | - | TRBV28 | TGTGCCAGCAGTTTATCGGGGATTGGGGACTATGGCTACACCTTC | CASSLSGIGDYGYTF
TRBJ1-1 | TRBD1 | - | TRBV6-1 | TGTGCCAGCAGTTCCCGGACAGGGAACACTGAAGCTTTCTTT | CASSSRTGNTEAFF
TRBJ2-2 | - | few | TRBV6-5 | TGTGCCAGCAGCTCGGGGGCCGGGGAGCTGTTTTTT | CASSSGAGELFF
TRBJ2-1 | - | - | TRBV6-5 | TGTGCCAGCAGTCCCCGACAGCACCCTTGGAATGAGCAGTTCTTC | CASSPRQHPWNEQFF
TRBJ2-7 | - | - | TRBV20-1 | TGCAGTGCTAGGGAGGTAGAGCAGTACTTC | CSAREVEQYF
TRBJ2-7 | - | once | TRBV27 | TGTGCCACGTTAGGGGTCGGGGAGCAGTACTTC | CATLGVGEQYF
TRBJ1-1 | - | - | TRBV6-5 | TGTGCCAGCAGACCACCCAGGGACAACATTGAAGCTTTCTTT | CASRPPRDNIEAFF
TRBJ2-7 | TRBD2 | - | TRBV27 | TGTGCCAGCAGCCGCGGACTAGCGCCCTCCTACGAGCAGTACTTC | CASSRGLAPSYEQYF
TRBJ2-3 | TRBD2 | - | TRBV25-1 | TGTGCCAGCAGTGCCCGGACTAGCGGTAGCACAGATACGCAGTATTTT | CASSARTSGSTDTQYF
TRBJ2-7 | - | - | TRBV7-4 | TGTGCCAGCTCCCGGGACTTTAACGAGCAGTACTTC | CASSRDFNEQYF
TRBJ2-7 | TRBD2 | once | TRBV28 | TGTGCCAGCAGCACCCACAGACTAGCGGGAGCTAGGTACGAGCAGTACTTC | CASSTHRLAGARYEQYF
TRBJ2-5 | - | - | TRBV6-5 | TGTGCCAGCCGGACTACTTTGTACCAAGAGACCCAGTACTTC | CASRTTLYQETQYF